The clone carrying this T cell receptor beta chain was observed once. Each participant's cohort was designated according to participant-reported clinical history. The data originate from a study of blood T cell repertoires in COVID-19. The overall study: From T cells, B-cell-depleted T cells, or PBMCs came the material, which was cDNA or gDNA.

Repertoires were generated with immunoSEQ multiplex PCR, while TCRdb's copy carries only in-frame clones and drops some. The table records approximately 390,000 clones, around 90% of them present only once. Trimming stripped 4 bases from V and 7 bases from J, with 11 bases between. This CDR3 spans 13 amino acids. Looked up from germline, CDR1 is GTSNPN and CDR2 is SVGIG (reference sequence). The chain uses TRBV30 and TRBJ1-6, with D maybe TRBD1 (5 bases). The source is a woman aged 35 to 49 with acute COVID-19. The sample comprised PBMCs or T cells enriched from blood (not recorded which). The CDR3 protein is CAWKGSTNSPLHF. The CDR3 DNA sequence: TGTGCCTGGAAGGGGTCCACCAATTCACCCCTCCACTTT.